What follows are 11 T cell receptor beta chains derived from one specimen sequenced in a study of post-analysis software for immune sequencing data. For these receptors, no antigen is known. Findings and caveats of the study: Five TRBV segments (TRBV5-6, TRBV5-1 and TRBV20-1 among them) occurred more frequently in patients than in controls.

The TCR beta cDNA libraries contained unique molecular identifiers. From the PCR reads, TCRdb called clonotypes with MiXCR, one entry per CDR3 protein. This sample has about half a million distinct CDR3 sequences, with roughly 34% found just once. What was sequenced was blood. The origin of the receptors is a girl between 2 and 17 years old with multiple sclerosis.

This clonotype has just a few counts. The rearrangement joins TRBV7-3 to TRBJ1-1; 10 bases align to TRBD1. This CDR3 spans 16 amino acids. Germline V gene data show CDR1 as SGHTA and CDR2 as FQGTGA. The junction had 5 bases not matched to a gene; V was cut back by 1 base and J by 3 bases. The CDR3 sequence: CASSLRGGQGDTEAFF. The CDR3 DNA is TGTGCCAGCAGCTTAAGAGGCGGACAGGGGGACACTGAAGCTTTCTTT.

The rearrangement links TRBV12-3 or TRBV12-4 to TRBJ2-1; D may be TRBD2 (5 bases). The CDR3 extends over 15 amino acids. The V end was cut by 2 bases, the J end by 6 bases, with 14 bases between. CDR3: CASSLRPKRFNEQFF. DNA of the CDR3: TGTGCCAGCAGTTTAAGGCCTAAGCGGTTCAATGAGCAGTTCTTC.

This clonotype was seen many times. This chain joins TRBV12-3 or TRBV12-4 and TRBJ2-5, with 9 bases identical to TRBD1. J was trimmed by 5 bases and V by 6 bases; bases with no gene match: 4. This CDR3 spans 13 amino acids. The CDR3 nucleotides are TGTGCCAGCAGACAAGGGACAGGGGAGACCCAGTACTTC. It codes for CASRQGTGETQYF.

The gene calls are TRBV7-2 and TRBJ2-1, with D maybe TRBD2 (6 bases). Germline CDR1 reads SGHTA; CDR2 reads FQGNSA. The CDR3 runs 16 residues. Trimming took off 4 bases at V and 4 bases at J, with 17 bases between the two ends. The DNA of the CDR3 is TGTGCCAGCAGCTCCCTTAGCGGAAACCTATACAATGAGCAGTTCTTC. It encodes CASSSLSGNLYNEQFF.

The rearrangement links TRBV12-3 or TRBV12-4 to TRBJ1-6; D is unclear. CDR3 length: 15 residues. The ends were cut back, 6 bases at V and 6 bases at J, with 15 bases in the middle. CDR3 residues: CASRASEGINSPLHF. CDR3 nucleotides: TGTGCCAGCAGAGCTTCCGAAGGGATTAATTCACCCCTCCACTTT.

This clonotype was detected only a few times. The rearrangement uses TRBV6-6 and TRBJ1-2; weak D call: TRBD1 (5 bases). The ends were cut back, 2 bases at V and 1 base at J, with 8 bases in the middle. The CDR3 totals 14 residues. Germline CDR1 MNHNY, CDR2 SVGAGI (reference sequence). The CDR3 DNA reads TGTGCCAGCAGTTACGGCAGGGTTAACTATGGCTACACCTTC. Its translation is CASSYGRVNYGYTF.

This clonotype showed up just a few times. The chain employs TRBV7-8 and TRBJ2-3; D gene unclear. CDR3 length equals 14 residues. Germline V gene lookup returns CDR1 SGHVS and CDR2 FQNEAQ. V was shortened by 1 base and J by 3 bases, with 8 bases between the two germline ends. DNA of the CDR3: TGTGCCAGCAGCTTAGTTGTGCAAACAGATACGCAGTATTTT. Its translation is CASSLVVQTDTQYF.

In this sample, this clonotype turned up many times. The junction departs from germline at one end; a sequencing error may be responsible. The chain employs TRBV5-1 and TRBJ2-7; TRBD2 matches 9 bases. Germline V gene data show CDR1 as SGHRS and CDR2 as YFSETQ. The CDR3 consists of 14 residues. Here the CDR3 DNA reads TGTGCCAGCAGCCTAGCGGGGTCTTCCTACGAGCAGTACTTC. Its protein product is CASSLAGSSYEQYF.

In this sample, this clonotype turned up a few times. This rearrangement joins TRBV5-1 to TRBJ2-3; 8 bases are shared with TRBD1. This CDR3 is built from 16 residues. Looked up from germline, CDR1 is SGHRS and CDR2 is YFSETQ. V shed 1 base, J shed 4 bases, and the junction held 8 bases outside the gene matches. In nucleotides, the CDR3 is TGCGCCAGCAGCTTGAAAGGGCAGGGGGCTGCAGATACGCAGTATTTT. Its protein product is CASSLKGQGAADTQYF. Complete variable domain (other parts from reference TRBV5-1 and TRBJ2-3): KAGVTQTPRYLIKTRGQQVTLSCSPISGHRSVSWYQQTPGQGLQFLFEYFSETQRNKGNFPGRFSGRQFSNSRSEMNVSTLELGDSALYLCASSLKGQGAADTQYFGPGTRLTVL.

The chain recombines TRBV4-1 with TRBJ2-1, with TRBD1 matching over 8 bases. Unmatched junction bases numbered 7, after V lost 3 bases and J lost 6 bases. This CDR3 has 15 amino acids. Germline CDR1 reads MGHRA; CDR2 reads YSYEKL. CDR3 loop: CASSHRQGWCNEQFF. DNA for the CDR3: TGCGCCAGCAGCCATAGACAGGGGTGGTGCAATGAGCAGTTCTTC.

This clonotype was observed a single time. This chain uses TRBV6-4 with TRBJ2-2; maybe TRBD1 (6 bases). The ends were cut back, 6 bases at V and 2 bases at J, with 13 bases in the middle. CDR1 is MRHNA and CDR2 is SNTAGT in the germline V gene. This CDR3 comprises 15 residues. The CDR3 region has the DNA TGTGCCAGCAGCCATGGACAGCACAACACCGGGGAGCTGTTTTTT. Protein: CASSHGQHNTGELFF.